This T cell receptor (beta chain) stems from a study of PD-1 blockade in classical Hodgkin lymphoma. The V and J ends lost 5 bases and 7 bases, in that order; junction bases with no gene match: 8. This CDR3 is built from 14 residues. Germline loops: CDR1 PRHDT, CDR2 FYEKMQ (reference sequence). Relapse was seen in all patients after autologous stem cell transplantation, and brentuximab vedotin exposure was variable. The table came from immunoSEQ multiplex PCR; TCRdb's copy has only in-frame clones and leaves some out. Counted here are 30,000 or so clones, just over 70% occurring once; the ten biggest clones make up 3.5% to 4%. Study results and limitations: While CD8+ TCR diversity did not rise significantly by C4D1, CD4+ TCR diversity did.

On this clone itself: The antigen is undetermined.

The chain employs TRBV13 and TRBJ2-1; TRBD2 matches at 7 bases. This receptor was obtained from a human donor with classical Hodgkin lymphoma. The sample consisted of peripheral blood mononuclear cells (PBMCs), taken before the second cycle of nivolumab. The CDR3 bases are TGTGCCAGCAGCCTAAGACGGGAGGTGAATGAGCAGTTCTTC. Amino acids: CASSLRREVNEQFF.